Below are 31 T cell receptor beta chains sequenced from a single sample in a study of CXCR3-negative and CXCR3-positive naive CD8 T cells. Through 5' RACE with UMI labels, the TRB cDNA libraries were prepared. After re-calling the 5' RACE reads, TCRdb lists one entry per CDR3 protein, DNA absent. This repertoire includes 50,000 to 75,000 distinct CDR3 sequences. Sequencing was carried out using naive CXCR3- CD8+ T cells from blood. Subset reported: CD45RO-CCR7+CD27+CD95- naive CD8+ T cells lacking CXCR3 (TNR3-). These receptors all come from a human donor in good health. Some clones in this sample may be carry-over from other donors' samples.

The chain joins TRBV21-1 to TRBJ2-1; checking the TCRdb D call of TRBD2 is not possible without DNA. TRBV21-1 is a listed pseudogene. The CDR3 contains 16 residues. CDR3 protein: CASSKAAGGPHHEQFF.

The chain joins TRBV15 to TRBJ2-1. Per the germline V gene, CDR1 is LNHNV and CDR2 is YYDKDF (reference sequence). The CDR3 consists of 12 residues. Here the CDR3 reads CATSRDANEQFF. Together with reference TRBV15 and TRBJ2-1, the CDR3 gives the full variable domain: DAMVIQNPRYQVTQFGKPVTLSCSQTLNHNVMYWYQQKSSQAPKLLFHYYDKDFNNEADTPDNFQSRRPNTSFCFLDIRSPGLGDTAMYLCATSRDANEQFFGPGTRLTVL.

The rearrangement uses TRBV7-9 and TRBJ1-2. Germline CDR1 is SEHNR and CDR2 is FQNEAQ (reference sequence). This CDR3 region has 14 residues. The CDR3 spells CASSLDQNQDGYTF.

The chain recombines TRBV4-2 with TRBJ2-3. The CDR3 runs 15 residues. Per the germline V gene, CDR1 is LGHNA and CDR2 is YNFKEQ. This CDR3 reads CASSQAAIGTDTQYF.

V and J are TRBV12-3 or TRBV12-4 and TRBJ1-1; TCRdb's D call of TRBD1 is untestable without DNA. The CDR3 length is 18 residues. CDR3: CASSLSWDGSFMNTEAFF.

The chain uses TRBV5-5 and TRBJ2-7; lacking DNA, the TRBD1 call made by TCRdb goes unchecked. Germline V gene sequence: CDR1 SGHKS, CDR2 YYEKEE (reference sequence). There are 15 residues in the CDR3. The CDR3 region is CASSWDTGPSYEQYF. Full variable domain (remainder filled in from reference TRBV5-5 and TRBJ2-7): DAGVTQSPTHLIKTRGQQVTLRCSPISGHKSVSWYQQVLGQGPQFIFQYYEKEERGRGNFPDRFSARQFPNYSSELNVNALLLGDSALYLCASSWDTGPSYEQYFGPGTRLTVT.

The chain joins TRBV7-9 to TRBJ1-2. CDR3 length: 15 amino acids. CDR1 SEHNR and CDR2 FQNEAQ come from the germline V gene (reference sequence). The CDR3 is CASSLVNGIPMGYTF.

CDR3 residues: CASSPRQDQETQYF. This chain uses TRBV7-9 with TRBJ2-5; TCRdb lists TRBD1, though no DNA is available to test this call. The length of the CDR3 is 14 residues. Germline-derived CDR1 and CDR2 are SEHNR and FQNEAQ (reference sequence).

The V and J genes are TRBV30 and TRBJ1-1; without DNA, the TCRdb call of TRBD1 cannot be checked. Per germline, CDR1 GTSNPN and CDR2 SVGIG (reference sequence). This CDR3 spans 15 amino acids. The CDR3 here is CAWSVLPPERTEAFF.

The chain uses TRBV9 and TRBJ2-1. This CDR3 spans 13 amino acids. CDR1 and CDR2 from the germline V gene are SGDLS and YYNGEE. CDR3 residues: CASSPQSYNEQFF.

CDR3 sequence reads: CASSLREVGTNEKLFF. This rearrangement joins TRBV7-6 to TRBJ1-4. This CDR3 contains 16 residues. Germline CDR1 and CDR2: SGHVS and FNYEAQ. Full variable domain (remainder filled in from reference TRBV7-6 and TRBJ1-4): GAGVSQSPRYKVTKRGQDVALRCDPISGHVSLYWYRQALGQGPEFLTYFNYEAQQDKSGLPNDRFSAERPEGSISTLTIQRTEQRDSAMYRCASSLREVGTNEKLFFGSGTQLSVL.

The chain employs TRBV6-2 or TRBV6-3 and TRBJ2-3; with no DNA, the TCRdb D assignment of TRBD2 cannot be verified. The CDR3 is 16 residues long. Germline-derived CDR1 and CDR2 are MNHEY and SVGEGT. The CDR3 sequence is CASSLLAGGQGDTQYF.

V gene TRBV12-3 or TRBV12-4 combines with J gene TRBJ2-7; the TRBD2 assignment by TCRdb is unverifiable without DNA. CDR3 length equals 13 residues. CDR3 protein: CASSPSGGYEQYF.

This rearrangement joins TRBV11-2 to TRBJ1-1. The CDR3 is 14 amino acids. Germline V lookup: CDR1 SGHAT, CDR2 FQNNGV. This CDR3 is CASSITRWNTEAFF.

V gene TRBV7-9 combines with J gene TRBJ2-7; TCRdb returns TRBD2, unconfirmable since there is no DNA. Per the germline V gene, CDR1 is SEHNR and CDR2 is FQNEAQ (reference sequence). This CDR3 is built from 15 residues. CDR3 protein: CASSAETSGPYEQYF.

V gene TRBV7-8 combines with J gene TRBJ2-1. This CDR3 spans 13 amino acids. The germline V gene encodes CDR1 SGHVS and CDR2 FQNEAQ. The CDR3 sequence: CASSDSSYNEQFF.

The CDR3 spells CSVPMNTEAFF. This chain joins TRBV20-1 and TRBJ1-1. This CDR3 contains 11 residues. CDR1 and CDR2 from the germline V gene are DFQATT and SNEGSKA (reference sequence).

The V gene is TRBV10-3, the J gene TRBJ2-7; with no DNA, the TCRdb D assignment of TRBD1 cannot be verified. The germline CDR1 and CDR2 sequences are ENHRY and SYGVKD. This CDR3 spans 11 amino acids. The CDR3 here is CAVQGNYEQYF.

The V gene is TRBV29-1, the J gene TRBJ2-5; the TCRdb call, TRBD2, lacks DNA for checking. Germline V gene sequence: CDR1 SQVTM, CDR2 ANQGSEA. The CDR3 consists of 15 residues. CDR3 loop: CSAEGTEGLIETQYF.

The genes are TRBV12-3 or TRBV12-4 and TRBJ1-3. This CDR3 contains 15 residues. CDR3 loop: CASSLDGYSGNTIYF.

V is TRBV2 and J is TRBJ2-3; TCRdb selects TRBD2, and the lack of DNA leaves this call unchecked. The germline gives CDR1 SNHLY, CDR2 FYNNEI. The CDR3 is made up of 17 amino acids. The chain's CDR3 is CASSASKTGTSMGTQYF.

The genes are TRBV5-1 and TRBJ1-2; the D call of TRBD1 rests on TCRdb alone, since no DNA is present to check it. CDR3 length equals 15 residues. CDR1 is SGHRS, CDR2 YFSETQ, per germline. The CDR3 loop reads CASSLLGGANYGYTF.

The chain combines TRBV7-8 with TRBJ1-1; TCRdb lists TRBD1, though no DNA is available to test this call. The germline CDR1 and CDR2 sequences are SGHVS and FQNEAQ. The CDR3 contains 19 residues. CDR3 in amino acids: CASSLIAGELPLIESEAFF.

This chain links TRBV7-9 with TRBJ2-5; the D call from TCRdb, TRBD2, cannot be confirmed without DNA. The germline V gene has CDR1 SEHNR and CDR2 FQNEAQ (reference sequence). The CDR3 runs to 16 residues. CDR3 residues: CATRKLPAGIEETQYF.

The V call is TRBV28, the J call TRBJ2-3; TCRdb reports TRBD2, a call that lacks DNA to check it against. The CDR3 spans 17 residues. The germline V gene encodes CDR1 MDHEN and CDR2 SYDVKM. CDR3 sequence: CASSSVAGGTEADTQYF.

The chain joins TRBV20-1 to TRBJ1-2. The germline CDR1 and CDR2 sequences are DFQATT and SNEGSKA (reference sequence). CDR3 length: 13 amino acids. The CDR3 region is CSASLGEAYGYTF.

The chain is built from TRBV10-3 and TRBJ2-1; the D call of TRBD2 rests on TCRdb alone, since no DNA is present to check it. Per germline, CDR1 ENHRY and CDR2 SYGVKD. The CDR3 is made up of 18 amino acids. CDR3 protein: CAISEDALAGSSYNEQFF.

The CDR3 sequence: CSVEGPPRGVGNTIYF. The chain couples TRBV29-1 to TRBJ1-3; TCRdb calls TRBD1, which cannot be checked without DNA. The CDR3 is 16 residues long. CDR1 and CDR2 (germline): SQVTM, ANQGSEA.

The chain has TRBV7-7 and TRBJ2-5; with no DNA, the TCRdb D assignment of TRBD1 cannot be verified. CDR1 SSHAT and CDR2 FNYEAQ come from the germline V gene (reference sequence). This CDR3 has 16 residues. The CDR3 spells CASSFSRDSLREAQYF.

The rearrangement joins TRBV29-1 to TRBJ2-3; checking the TCRdb D call of TRBD2 is not possible without DNA. The CDR3 sequence is 13 residues long. Germline V gene data show CDR1 as SQVTM and CDR2 as ANQGSEA. The CDR3 is CSVSGASTDTQYF.

V usage is TRBV20-1 and J usage is TRBJ2-1. The CDR3 totals 12 residues. Germline values: CDR1 DFQATT, CDR2 SNEGSKA (reference sequence). The CDR3 region is CSVDVGVNGQFF.